This T cell receptor beta chain was recovered during a study of T cell responses to AZD1222 COVID-19 vaccine. Whole-study results and caveats: Unmutated variant regions are reportedly targeted by nearly half of spike-specific TCRs. Donors were chiefly white British, with a greater number of females, and clonal diversity was perhaps underestimated. Spike-spanning, vaccine-associated CD4 TCRs were dominant at 160-218 and 743-854.

Analysis merged second doses at about 4 or about 12 weeks. Method: immunoSEQ multiplex PCR; TCRdb's copy keeps in-frame clones and lacks some. The table includes about 110,000 clones, 75% to 90% detected once. This clone appeared once. Its antigen is currently unknown. The source material was peripheral blood, sampled 28 days after the second AZD1222 dose. The source is an adult who received the AZD1222 COVID-19 vaccine.

CDR3 nucleotide sequence: TGTGCCAGTAGTCAGGGACAGCTCGTCTATAATTCACCCCTCCACTTT. Its translation is CASSQGQLVYNSPLHF. V gene TRBV19 combines with J gene TRBJ1-6, with TRBD1 identical over 7 bases. V lost 5 bases, J lost 3 bases, and 7 bases stayed unmatched. Germline V gene sequence: CDR1 LNHDA, CDR2 SQIVND (reference sequence). This CDR3 is 16 amino acids long.